This entry describes one T cell receptor (beta chain). TCRdb's copy holds only in-frame clones and misses some; the assay was immunoSEQ multiplex PCR. The data contain around 270,000 clones, roughly 89% of them singletons. Germline CDR1 SGHNT, CDR2 YYREEE (reference sequence). This CDR3 region has 13 residues. Trimming shortened V by 0 bases and J by 4 bases, and 6 bases separated the two germline ends. The source of the sample is a study of blood T cell repertoires in COVID-19. The sequence derives from a woman in her forties who had recovered from COVID-19. The chain combines TRBV5-4 with TRBJ2-3; D remains unclear. The material sequenced was peripheral blood. This CDR3 is CASSLVRADTQYF. DNA for the CDR3: TGTGCCAGCAGCTTGGTCCGGGCAGATACGCAGTATTTT.